The 9 T cell receptor beta chains in this list originate from one sample, sequenced in a study of shared clonotypes between healthy human individuals. Measured with immunoSEQ multiplex PCR; TCRdb has only the in-frame clones, and not every one. Among about 2.4 million clones listed, roughly 93% were seen once. The sequencing sample was made of naive CD4+ T cells from PBMCs. The subset here: CD45RA+ positively selected. These receptors were collected from a young man in good health. Some clones in this sample may be carry-over from other donors' samples.

The V gene is TRBV27, the J gene TRBJ1-2; possibly TRBD1 for D (5 bases). The V end lost 5 bases, the J end lost 8 bases, and 21 bases lay between the germline ends. CDR3 length equals 15 residues. Looked up from germline, CDR1 is MNHEY and CDR2 is SMNVEV (reference sequence). For the CDR3, the DNA is TGTGCCAGCAGTCCGGAGAGGGGTTTCGCTGTGGGCTACACCTTC. Residues: CASSPERGFAVGYTF.

This clone appeared once. The chain is built from TRBV19 and TRBJ1-1; no reliable D call. The CDR3 extends over 13 amino acids. Per germline, CDR1 LNHDA and CDR2 SQIVND (reference sequence). Trimming took off 3 bases at V and 7 bases at J, with 12 bases between the two ends. CDR3 residues: CASSIWVESEAFF. The CDR3 DNA sequence: TGTGCCAGTAGTATCTGGGTGGAAAGTGAAGCTTTCTTT.

The chain joins TRBV10-2 to TRBJ2-7; TRBD2 aligns across 7 bases. The CDR3 loop spans 16 amino acids. In germline, CDR1 is WSHSY, CDR2 SAAADI. With 6 bases clipped from V and 1 base from J, the junction kept 12 bases outside the gene matches. The CDR3 loop is CASRRTSEQVSYEQYF. The DNA of the CDR3 is TGCGCCAGCAGGCGCACTAGCGAGCAAGTATCCTACGAGCAGTACTTC.

The chain has TRBV6-5 and TRBJ2-7, with TRBD2 identical over 8 bases. The CDR3 runs to 15 residues. Germline CDR1 reads MNHEY; CDR2 reads SVGAGI. Trimming at V came to 6 bases and at J to 2 bases, leaving 9 bases not matched to a gene. This CDR3 reads CASSDYSGMAYEQYF. As DNA, the CDR3 is TGTGCCAGCAGCGACTATAGCGGGATGGCCTACGAGCAGTACTTC.

This chain joins TRBV11-2 and TRBJ2-2; 10 bases align to TRBD2. Trimming took 5 bases from V and 4 from J; bases not matched to a gene: 7. CDR3 length: 16 residues. CDR1 is SGHAT, CDR2 FQNNGV, per germline. CDR3 residues: CASSPIAGGLTGELFF. CDR3 in DNA: TGTGCCAGCAGCCCTATAGCGGGAGGCCTCACCGGGGAGCTGTTTTTT.

The gene calls are TRBV2 and TRBJ1-2; no definite D call. The CDR3 totals 14 residues. With 3 bases removed from V and 4 bases from J, the gap between germline ends came to 12 bases. The germline V gene has CDR1 SNHLY and CDR2 FYNNEI. The CDR3 DNA is TGTGCCAGCAGTGAGTTTGCAGGAGCCTATGGCTACACCTTC. Its protein is CASSEFAGAYGYTF.

Written as DNA, the CDR3 is TGTGCCAGCAACCCCCTCGGGACAGGGGGCTTCGAGCAGTACTTC. Translated: CASNPLGTGGFEQYF. This sequence joins TRBV6-5 and TRBJ2-7; 12 bases fit TRBD1. CDR1 and CDR2 (germline): MNHEY, SVGAGI. Trimming took 7 bases from V and 6 from J; bases not matched to a gene: 10. The CDR3 extends over 15 amino acids.

V and J are TRBV10-3 and TRBJ2-1; the D is unclear. The length of the CDR3 is 15 residues. Trimming took 3 bases from V and 0 from J, leaving 9 bases between them. Germline V gene lookup returns CDR1 ENHRY and CDR2 SYGVKD. The CDR3 DNA is TGTGCCATCAGTGACGGCGCAAGCTCCTACAATGAGCAGTTCTTC. Amino acids: CAISDGASSYNEQFF.

This chain links TRBV7-3 with TRBJ2-1, with a possible D match to TRBD2 (6 bases). V was pared by 5 bases and J by 2 bases, with 13 bases between. This CDR3 has 15 amino acids. Germline loops: CDR1 SGHTA, CDR2 FQGTGA. The CDR3 loop reads CASSPEASAYNEQFF. CDR3 in DNA: TGTGCCAGCAGCCCGGAAGCTAGCGCCTACAATGAGCAGTTCTTC. The full variable domain, rest sourced from reference TRBV7-3 and TRBJ2-1, is GAGVSQTPSNKVTEKGKYVELRCDPISGHTALYWYRQSLGQGPEFLIYFQGTGAADDSGLPNDRFFAVRPEGSVSTLKIQRTERGDSAVYLCASSPEASAYNEQFFGPGTRLTVL.